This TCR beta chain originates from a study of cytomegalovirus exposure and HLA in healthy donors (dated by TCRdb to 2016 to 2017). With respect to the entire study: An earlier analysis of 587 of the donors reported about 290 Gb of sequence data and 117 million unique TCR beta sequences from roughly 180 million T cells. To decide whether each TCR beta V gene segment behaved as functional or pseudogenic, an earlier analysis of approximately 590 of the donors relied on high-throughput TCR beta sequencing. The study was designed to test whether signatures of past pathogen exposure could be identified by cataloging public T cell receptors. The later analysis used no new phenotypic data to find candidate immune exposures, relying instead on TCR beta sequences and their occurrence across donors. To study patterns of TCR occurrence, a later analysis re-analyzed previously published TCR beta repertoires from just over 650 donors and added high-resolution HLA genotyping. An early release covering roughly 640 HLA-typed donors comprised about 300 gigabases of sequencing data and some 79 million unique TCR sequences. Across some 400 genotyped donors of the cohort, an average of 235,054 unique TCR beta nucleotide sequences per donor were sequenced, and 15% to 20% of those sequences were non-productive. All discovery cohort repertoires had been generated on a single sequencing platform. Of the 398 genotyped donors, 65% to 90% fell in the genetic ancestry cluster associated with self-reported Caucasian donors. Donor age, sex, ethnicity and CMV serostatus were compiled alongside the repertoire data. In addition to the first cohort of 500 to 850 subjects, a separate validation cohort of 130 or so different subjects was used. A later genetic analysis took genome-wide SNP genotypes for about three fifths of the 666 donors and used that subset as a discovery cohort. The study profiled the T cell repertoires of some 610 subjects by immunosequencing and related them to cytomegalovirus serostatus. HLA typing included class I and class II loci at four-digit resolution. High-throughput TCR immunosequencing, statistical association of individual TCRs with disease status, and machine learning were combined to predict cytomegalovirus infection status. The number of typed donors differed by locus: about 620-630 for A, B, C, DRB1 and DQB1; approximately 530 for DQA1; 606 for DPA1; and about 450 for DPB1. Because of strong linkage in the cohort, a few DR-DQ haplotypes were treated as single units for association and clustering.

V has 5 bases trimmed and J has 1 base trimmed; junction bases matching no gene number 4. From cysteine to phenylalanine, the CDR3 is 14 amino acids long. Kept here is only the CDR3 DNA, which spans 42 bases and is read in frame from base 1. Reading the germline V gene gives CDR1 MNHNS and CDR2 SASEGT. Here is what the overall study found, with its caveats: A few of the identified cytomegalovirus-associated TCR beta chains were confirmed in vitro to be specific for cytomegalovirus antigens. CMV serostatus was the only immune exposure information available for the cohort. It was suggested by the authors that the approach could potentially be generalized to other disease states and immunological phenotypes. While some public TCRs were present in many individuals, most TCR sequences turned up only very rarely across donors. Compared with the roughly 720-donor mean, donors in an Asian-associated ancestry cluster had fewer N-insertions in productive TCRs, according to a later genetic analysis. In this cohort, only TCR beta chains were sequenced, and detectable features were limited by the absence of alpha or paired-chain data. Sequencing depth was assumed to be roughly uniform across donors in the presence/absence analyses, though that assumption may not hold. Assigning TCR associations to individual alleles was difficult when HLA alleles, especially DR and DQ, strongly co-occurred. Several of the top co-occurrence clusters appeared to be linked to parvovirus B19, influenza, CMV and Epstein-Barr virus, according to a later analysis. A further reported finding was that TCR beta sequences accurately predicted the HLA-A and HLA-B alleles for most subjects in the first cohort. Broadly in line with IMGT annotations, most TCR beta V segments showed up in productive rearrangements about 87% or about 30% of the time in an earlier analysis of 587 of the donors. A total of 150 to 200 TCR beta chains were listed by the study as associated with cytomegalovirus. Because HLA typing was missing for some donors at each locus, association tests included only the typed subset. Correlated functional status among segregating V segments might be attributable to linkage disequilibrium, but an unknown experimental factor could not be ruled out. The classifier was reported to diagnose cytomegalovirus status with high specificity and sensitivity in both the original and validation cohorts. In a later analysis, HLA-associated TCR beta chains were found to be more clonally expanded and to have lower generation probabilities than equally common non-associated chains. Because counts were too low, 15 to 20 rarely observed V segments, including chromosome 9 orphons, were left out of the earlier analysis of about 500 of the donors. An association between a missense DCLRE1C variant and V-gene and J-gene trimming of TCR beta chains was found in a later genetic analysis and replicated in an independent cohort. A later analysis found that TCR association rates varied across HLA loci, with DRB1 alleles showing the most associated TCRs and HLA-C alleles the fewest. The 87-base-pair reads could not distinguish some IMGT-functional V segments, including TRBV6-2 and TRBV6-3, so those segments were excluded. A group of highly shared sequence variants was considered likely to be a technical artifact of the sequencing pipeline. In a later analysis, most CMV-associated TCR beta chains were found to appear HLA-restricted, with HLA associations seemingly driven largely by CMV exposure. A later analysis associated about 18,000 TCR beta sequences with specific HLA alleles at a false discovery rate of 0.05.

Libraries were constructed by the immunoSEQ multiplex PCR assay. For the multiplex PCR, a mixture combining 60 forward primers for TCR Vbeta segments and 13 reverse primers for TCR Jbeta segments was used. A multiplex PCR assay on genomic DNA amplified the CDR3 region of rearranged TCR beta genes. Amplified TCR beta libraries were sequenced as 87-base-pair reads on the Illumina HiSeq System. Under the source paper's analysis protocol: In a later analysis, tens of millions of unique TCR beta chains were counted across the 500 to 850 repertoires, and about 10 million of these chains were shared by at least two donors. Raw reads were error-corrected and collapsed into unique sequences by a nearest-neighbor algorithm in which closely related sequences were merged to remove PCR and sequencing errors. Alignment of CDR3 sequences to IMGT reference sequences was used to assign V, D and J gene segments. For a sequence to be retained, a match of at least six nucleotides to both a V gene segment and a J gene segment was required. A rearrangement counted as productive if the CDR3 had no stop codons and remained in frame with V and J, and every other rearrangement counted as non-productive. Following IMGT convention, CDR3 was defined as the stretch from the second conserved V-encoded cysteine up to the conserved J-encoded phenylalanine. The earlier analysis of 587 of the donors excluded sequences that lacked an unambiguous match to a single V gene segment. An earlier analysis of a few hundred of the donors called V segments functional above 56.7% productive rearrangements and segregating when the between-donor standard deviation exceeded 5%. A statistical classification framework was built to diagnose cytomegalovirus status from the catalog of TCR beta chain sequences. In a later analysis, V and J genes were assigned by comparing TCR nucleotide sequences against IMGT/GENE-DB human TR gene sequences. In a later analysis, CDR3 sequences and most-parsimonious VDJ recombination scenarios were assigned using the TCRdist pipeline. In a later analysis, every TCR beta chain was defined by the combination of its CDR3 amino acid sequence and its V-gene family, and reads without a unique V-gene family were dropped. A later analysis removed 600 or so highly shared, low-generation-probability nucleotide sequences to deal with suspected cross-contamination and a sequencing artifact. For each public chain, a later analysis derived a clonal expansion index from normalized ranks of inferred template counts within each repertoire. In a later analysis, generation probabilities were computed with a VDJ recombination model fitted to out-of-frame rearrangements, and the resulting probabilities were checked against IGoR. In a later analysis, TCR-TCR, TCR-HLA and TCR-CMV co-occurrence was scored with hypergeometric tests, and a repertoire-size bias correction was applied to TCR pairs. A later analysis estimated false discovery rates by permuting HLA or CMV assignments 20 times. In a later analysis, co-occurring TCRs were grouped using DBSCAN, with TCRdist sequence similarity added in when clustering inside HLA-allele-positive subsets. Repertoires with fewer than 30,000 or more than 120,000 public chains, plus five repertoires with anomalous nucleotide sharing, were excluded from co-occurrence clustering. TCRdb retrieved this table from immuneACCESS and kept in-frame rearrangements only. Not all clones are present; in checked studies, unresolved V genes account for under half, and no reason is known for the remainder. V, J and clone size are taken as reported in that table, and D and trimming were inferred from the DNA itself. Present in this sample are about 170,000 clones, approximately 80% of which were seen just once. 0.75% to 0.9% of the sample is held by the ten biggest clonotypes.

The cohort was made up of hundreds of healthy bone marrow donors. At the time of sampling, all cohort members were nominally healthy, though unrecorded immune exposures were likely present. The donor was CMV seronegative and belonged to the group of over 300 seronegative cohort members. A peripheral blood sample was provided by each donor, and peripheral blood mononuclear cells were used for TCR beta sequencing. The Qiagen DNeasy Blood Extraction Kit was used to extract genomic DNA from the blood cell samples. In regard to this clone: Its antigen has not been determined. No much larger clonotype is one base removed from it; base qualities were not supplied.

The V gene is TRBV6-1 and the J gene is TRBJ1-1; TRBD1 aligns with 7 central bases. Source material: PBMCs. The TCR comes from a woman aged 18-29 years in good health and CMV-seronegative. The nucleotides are TGTGCCAGCAGTTGGACAGGATGGAACACTGAAGCTTTCTTT. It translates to CASSWTGWNTEAFF.